A selection of T cell receptor beta chains follows, all from one sample in a study of response to subunit inactivated influenza vaccine. TCRdb called the RT-PCR reads again in MiXCR, with one record for every CDR3 protein. The table lists fewer than 800,000 distinct CDR3 sequences, 15% to 17% of them singletons. The sample consisted of PBMCs from blood, taken about 12 days after vaccination. The receptors originated from a man in his fifties who received an inactivated influenza vaccine. The CDR3 runs from the conserved cysteine through the conserved F or W. The D gene is left open where the match is weak. Size tells how often a clone was seen (once, few, many) or the class of an expanded clone, and some rows leave it out.

TRBJ2-1 | . | TRBV4-2 | . | 14 | CASSQAGIYNEQFF | TGTGCCAGCAGCCAAGCAGGTATCTACAATGAGCAGTTCTTC
TRBJ2-7 | . | TRBV6-5 | TRBD1 | 14 | CASRYGQGTYEQYF | TGTGCCAGCAGATACGGACAGGGAACCTACGAGCAGTACTTC
TRBJ2-4 | . | TRBV7-2 | . | 13 | CASSLAGAAKRDF | TGTGCCAGCAGCTTAGCTGGGGCGGCCAAACGGGACTTC
TRBJ2-1 | few | TRBV10-3 | . | 12 | CAISGGRDEQFF | TGTGCCATCAGTGGGGGGCGCGATGAGCAGTTCTTC
TRBJ1-1 | few | TRBV4-1 | TRBD1 | 16 | CASSSRDRGFNTEAFF | TGCGCCAGCAGCTCCCGGGACAGGGGATTTAACACTGAAGCTTTCTTT
TRBJ1-4 | many | TRBV25-1 | . | 12 | CATTGTGEKLFF | TGTGCCACCACAGGGACGGGCGAAAAACTGTTTTTT
TRBJ2-5 | . | TRBV11-1 | . | 15 | CASSLPGTNRETQYF | TGTGCCAGCAGCTTACCCGGGACAAATCGGGAGACCCAGTACTTC
TRBJ1-3 | . | TRBV3-1 | . | 15 | CASSQDRRSGNTIYF | TGTGCCAGCAGCCAAGACCGCCGCTCTGGAAACACCATATATTTT
TRBJ1-3 | few | TRBV20-1 | . | 17 | CSARASPGRGLRNTIYF | TGCAGTGCTAGAGCCAGTCCGGGGCGGGGCCTCAGAAACACCATATATTTT
TRBJ1-5 | few | TRBV12-3/TRBV12-4 | . | 14 | CASTGQSRNQPQHF | TGTGCCAGCACCGGACAGTCGCGCAATCAGCCCCAGCATTTT
TRBJ2-7 | . | TRBV7-2 | TRBD2 | 17 | CASRPTNQREALYEQYF | TGTGCCAGCCGCCCAACGAACCAGCGGGAGGCCCTCTACGAGCAGTACTTC
TRBJ2-1 | few | TRBV6-2/TRBV6-3 | TRBD2 | 16 | CASRGGLAGSYNEQFF | TGTGCCAGCAGAGGCGGACTAGCGGGCTCCTACAATGAGCAGTTCTTC
TRBJ2-2 | few | TRBV5-1 | TRBD2 | 17 | CASRHRLAGADTGELFF | TGCGCCAGCAGACACCGACTAGCGGGAGCTGACACCGGGGAGCTGTTTTTT
TRBJ2-1 | few | TRBV12-5 | . | 12 | CASGLDYNEQFF | TGTGCTAGTGGTTTAGATTACAATGAGCAGTTCTTC
TRBJ1-2 | many | TRBV28 | . | 17 | CASSLPLAATTNYGYTF | TGTGCCAGCAGTTTACCACTAGCAGCAACCACTAACTATGGCTACACCTTC
TRBJ2-1 | . | TRBV20-1 | . | 16 | CSASHRAPNRYNEQFF | TGCAGTGCTAGTCACAGGGCGCCCAACCGATACAATGAGCAGTTCTTC
TRBJ1-5 | . | TRBV28 | TRBD1 | 16 | CASTAGTGVDNQPQHF | TGTGCCAGCACAGCCGGGACAGGGGTTGACAATCAGCCCCAGCATTTT
TRBJ2-3 | . | TRBV7-3 | . | 15 | CASSIVGYGTDTQYF | TGTGCCAGCAGCATAGTGGGTTACGGCACAGATACGCAGTATTTT
TRBJ1-1 | few | TRBV12-3/TRBV12-4 | TRBD1 | 14 | CASRVGQGVPEAFF | TGTGCCAGCAGGGTCGGACAGGGGGTCCCTGAAGCTTTCTTT
TRBJ2-7 | . | TRBV21-1 | . | 13 | CASSKGINYEQYF | TGTGCCAGCAGCAAAGGGATTAACTACGAGCAGTACTTC
TRBJ2-6 | . | TRBV29-1 | . | 14 | CSVAGSSGANVLTF | TGCAGCGTTGCCGGGAGCTCTGGGGCCAACGTCCTGACTTTC
TRBJ1-1 | . | TRBV20-1 | . | 13 | CSASWPVNTEAFF | TGCAGTGCTAGTTGGCCGGTGAACACTGAAGCTTTCTTT
TRBJ2-7 | few | TRBV12-3/TRBV12-4 | TRBD2 | 14 | CASSYSGSGYEQYF | TGTGCCAGCAGTTATAGCGGGAGCGGCTACGAGCAGTACTTC
TRBJ2-3 | . | TRBV7-2 | . | 14 | CASSSSGYTDTQYF | TGTGCCAGCAGCTCGAGCGGCTACACAGATACGCAGTATTTT
TRBJ2-5 | . | TRBV5-1 | . | 11 | CASSLMGDQYF | TGCGCCAGCAGCCTCATGGGAGACCAGTACTTC
TRBJ2-7 | . | TRBV7-2 | TRBD1 | 16 | CASSLERTGFRYEQYF | TGTGCCAGCAGCTTAGAACGGACAGGGTTCAGGTACGAGCAGTACTTC
TRBJ2-1 | many | TRBV5-1 | . | 13 | CASSNRGYDEQFF | TGCGCCAGCAGCAACCGGGGGTACGATGAGCAGTTCTTC
TRBJ2-7 | . | TRBV28 | . | 15 | CASSPLDYNSYEQYF | TGTGCCAGCAGTCCGTTGGACTACAACTCCTACGAGCAGTACTTC
TRBJ1-2 | . | TRBV19 | . | 14 | CAVDRGWPNYGYTF | TGTGCCGTCGATAGGGGATGGCCTAACTATGGCTACACCTTC
TRBJ2-2 | . | TRBV5-1 | TRBD1 | 15 | CASSSTGTGSGELFF | TGCGCCAGCAGCTCAACCGGGACAGGGTCCGGGGAGCTGTTTTTT
TRBJ2-6 | . | TRBV5-6 | . | 18 | CASSGSGTPASGANVLTF | TGTGCCAGCAGCGGATCCGGGACACCGGCCTCTGGGGCCAACGTCCTGACTTTC
TRBJ2-7 | few | TRBV6-1 | . | 14 | CATLSLGGSYEQYF | TGTGCCACCCTATCTCTTGGTGGCTCCTACGAGCAGTACTTC
TRBJ2-2 | few | TRBV20-1 | TRBD1 | 13 | CSAETGDTGELFF | TGCAGTGCTGAAACAGGGGACACCGGGGAGCTGTTTTTT
TRBJ1-1 | . | TRBV4-2 | . | 16 | CASSQEPGDRNTEAFF | TGTGCCAGCAGCCAAGAACCCGGGGATAGGAACACTGAAGCTTTCTTT
TRBJ1-5 | . | TRBV6-2/TRBV6-3 | . | 13 | CASSSPGPKPQHF | TGTGCCAGCAGTTCCCCCGGCCCGAAGCCCCAGCATTTT
TRBJ2-7 | . | TRBV5-1 | TRBD1 | 14 | CASSEKTGGYEQYF | TGCGCCAGCAGCGAAAAGACAGGGGGCTACGAGCAGTACTTC
TRBJ2-1 | . | TRBV13 | TRBD2 | 15 | CASSPVLAGVNEQFF | TGTGCCAGCAGTCCGGTCCTAGCGGGAGTAAATGAGCAGTTCTTC
TRBJ2-3 | . | TRBV12-3/TRBV12-4 | . | 14 | CASSLEGRRGTQYF | TGTGCCAGCAGTTTAGAGGGGAGGCGGGGTACGCAGTATTTT
TRBJ2-3 | . | TRBV20-1 | TRBD2 | 15 | CSATPTSGTTDTQYF | TGCAGTGCAACCCCGACTAGCGGGACCACAGATACGCAGTATTTT
TRBJ1-1 | many | TRBV12-3/TRBV12-4 | TRBD1 | 13 | CASSTNRGPEAFF | TGTGCCAGCAGTACGAACAGGGGGCCTGAAGCTTTCTTT
TRBJ2-1 | . | TRBV10-3 | . | 14 | CAISGRGEYNEQFF | TGTGCCATCAGCGGCAGGGGGGAATACAATGAGCAGTTCTTC
TRBJ2-7 | . | TRBV10-3 | . | 12 | CATRTDHYEQYF | TGTGCCACACGGACGGATCATTATGAGCAGTACTTC
TRBJ2-7 | . | TRBV18 | . | 16 | CASSPPGVTPSYEQYF | TGTGCCAGCTCACCCCCGGGAGTCACCCCCTCCTACGAGCAGTACTTC
TRBJ2-1 | . | TRBV7-2 | . | 14 | CASRGTCGLNEQFF | TGTGCCAGCAGAGGGACTTGCGGCCTCAATGAGCAGTTCTTC
TRBJ2-1 | . | TRBV20-1 | TRBD2 | 13 | CSARGLAGNEQFF | TGCAGTGCTAGAGGACTAGCGGGGAATGAGCAGTTCTTC
TRBJ1-6 | . | TRBV12-3/TRBV12-4 | TRBD1 | 14 | CASSPGQKNSPLHF | TGTGCCAGCAGCCCGGGACAGAAAAATTCACCCCTCCACTTT
TRBJ2-1 | few | TRBV11-2 | TRBD2 | 15 | CASSQGYLAGFEQFF | TGTGCCAGCAGCCAGGGGTATCTAGCGGGGTTTGAGCAGTTCTTC
TRBJ1-5 | few | TRBV12-3/TRBV12-4 | TRBD1 | 14 | CASRTGVSNQPQHF | TGTGCCAGCAGGACAGGGGTTAGCAATCAGCCCCAGCATTTT
TRBJ1-3 | few | TRBV29-1 | . | 14 | CSVNTVNSGNTIYF | TGCAGCGTCAATACAGTCAACTCTGGAAACACCATATATTTT
TRBJ2-7 | few | TRBV25-1 | . | 11 | CASSEGFEQYF | TGTGCCAGCAGTGAGGGATTCGAGCAGTACTTC
TRBJ1-6 | few | TRBV6-2/TRBV6-3 | TRBD1 | 15 | CASGRSRQGSSPLHF | TGTGCCAGCGGGCGCAGCCGACAGGGGAGCTCACCCCTCCACTTT
TRBJ1-1 | few | TRBV20-1 | . | 17 | CSAVPQGYSLLNTEAFF | TGCAGTGCTGTACCACAGGGTTACTCCCTCCTGAACACTGAAGCTTTCTTT
TRBJ2-2 | . | TRBV19 | TRBD2 | 14 | CASSIGGYTGELFF | TGTGCCAGTAGTATCGGGGGGTACACCGGGGAGCTGTTTTTT
TRBJ2-7 | . | TRBV7-2 | TRBD2 | 13 | CASSPGGFHEQYF | TGTGCCAGCAGCCCCGGGGGGTTCCACGAGCAGTACTTC
TRBJ2-3 | . | TRBV7-2 | . | 17 | CASNTPHRKTSTDTQYF | TGTGCCAGCAATACCCCCCACCGGAAGACTAGCACAGATACGCAGTATTTT
TRBJ2-1 | many | TRBV5-6 | TRBD1 | 17 | CASSLAKSQGATGEQFF | TGTGCCAGCAGCTTGGCCAAGTCGCAGGGGGCAACGGGTGAGCAGTTCTTC
TRBJ2-7 | few | TRBV6-5 | . | 14 | CASSWGLGPNEQYF | TGTGCCAGCAGTTGGGGGTTAGGCCCTAACGAGCAGTACTTC
TRBJ2-1 | few | TRBV9 | . | 15 | CASSVGGLNLDEQFF | TGTGCCAGCAGCGTTGGGGGACTTAACTTAGATGAGCAGTTCTTC
TRBJ2-1 | many | TRBV4-2 | . | 16 | CASSQEVGSHYNEQFF | TGTGCCAGCAGCCAAGAAGTGGGCTCCCACTACAATGAGCAGTTCTTC
TRBJ2-7 | . | TRBV5-1 | . | 16 | CASSGIEYSGSYEQYF | TGCGCCAGCAGCGGGATAGAATACTCCGGATCCTACGAGCAGTACTTC